The clone carrying this T cell receptor beta chain was counted only a few times. The sample comes from a study of identical twins. The germline V gene has CDR1 DFQATT and CDR2 SNEGSKA (reference sequence). Trimming pared 2 bases from V and 0 bases from J, leaving 11 bases between. The CDR3 length is 14 residues. TCRdb reanalysed the 5' RACE reads using MiXCR and keeps one entry per CDR3 protein. The sample has about 520,000 distinct CDR3 sequences, about 20% seen once. The sample was also reused in another study, on T cells expressing NK-cell markers.

This chain connects TRBV20-1 to TRBJ2-7, with a weak D call TRBD1 (6 bases). The sequence was obtained from a woman between 18 and 29 years old in good health. The sequencing sample was made of CD4+ T cells sorted from blood. The CDR3 DNA is TGCAGTGCTAGAAGGGACACCCGCTCCTACGAGCAGTACTTC. This translates into CSARRDTRSYEQYF.